These 20 T cell receptor beta chains share one sample of origin, sequenced in a study of human T cells and chemical hapten exposure. TCRdb re-called the RACE reads through MiXCR, storing one row per CDR3 protein. This table holds around 300,000 distinct CDR3 sequences, about 5% found once. Time point noted: pre-sensitization, week 0. Stated treatment: therapeutic diphenylcyclopropenone sensitization with weekly scalp DPC. The starting material was whole blood, obtained in connection with sensitization to the hapten diphenylcyclopropenone (DPC). These receptors originate from a woman younger than 35 with alopecia areata. Some clones in this sample may be carry-over from other donors' samples.

Many counts were recorded for this clonotype. The J gene is TRBJ1-1, the V gene TRBV3-1, with TRBD1 as a possible D gene (5 bases). Germline assignment: CDR1 LGHDT and CDR2 YNNKEL (reference sequence). Trimming stripped 1 base from V and 1 base from J, with 10 bases between. The CDR3 has 15 residues. The CDR3 coding sequence is TGTGCCAGCAGCCAAGGTGTAGGGGAGAACACTGAAGCTTTCTTT. Translation gives CASSQGVGENTEAFF.

This clonotype showed up many times. The chain has TRBV20-1 and TRBJ1-5; TRBD1 agrees at 11 bases. Germline assignment: CDR1 DFQATT and CDR2 SNEGSKA (reference sequence). The CDR3 runs to 18 residues. V dropped 0 bases and J dropped 0; count of bases not matched to a gene: 7. CDR3: CSARDIRTGGYSNQPQHF. CDR3 nucleotide sequence: TGCAGTGCTAGAGATATCAGGACAGGGGGCTATAGCAATCAGCCCCAGCATTTT.

The sample holds many counts of this clonotype. V usage is TRBV7-8 and J usage is TRBJ2-5; the match to TRBD1 covers 8 bases. CDR3 length: 12 amino acids. Germline-derived CDR1 and CDR2 are SGHVS and FQNEAQ. The trim removed 4 bases at V and 9 bases at J, leaving 4 bases unmatched. CDR3 coding DNA: TGTGCCAGCAGCTCGGACAGGGAGGCCCAGTACTTC. Its translation is CASSSDREAQYF.

CDR3 residues: CASSLGGLGQSYEQYF. In DNA form, the CDR3 reads TGTGCCAGCAGCTTAGGGGGACTAGGACAGTCTTACGAGCAGTACTTC. This chain joins TRBV7-2 and TRBJ2-7; 8 nucleotides align to TRBD2. CDR3 length: 16 amino acids. Germline CDR1 is SGHTA and CDR2 is FQGNSA. With 1 base clipped from V and 4 bases from J, the junction kept 9 bases outside the gene matches. Full variable domain (remainder filled in from reference TRBV7-2 and TRBJ2-7): GAGVSQSPSNKVTEKGKDVELRCDPISGHTALYWYRQSLGQGLEFLIYFQGNSAPDKSGLPSDRFSAERTGGSVSTLTIQRTQQEDSAVYLCASSLGGLGQSYEQYFGPGTRLTVT.

The sample holds a few counts of this clonotype. The chain is built from TRBV12-3 or TRBV12-4 and TRBJ1-4, with D maybe TRBD1 (5 bases). Trimming cost V 5 bases and J 0 bases, with 10 bases left between them. The CDR3 runs 15 residues. The DNA for the CDR3 is TGTGCCAGCAGTGCCCAAGGGGCAACTAATGAAAAACTGTTTTTT. This sequence encodes CASSAQGATNEKLFF.

This clonotype was recorded many times. The J gene is TRBJ2-3, the V gene TRBV6-5, with D possibly matching TRBD1 (6 bases). Per the germline V gene, CDR1 is MNHEY and CDR2 is SVGAGI. The ends were cut back, 6 bases at V and 2 bases at J, with 12 bases in the middle. This CDR3 is 14 amino acids long. For the CDR3, the DNA is TGTGCCAGCAGCTCCGGACAGTACACAGATACGCAGTATTTT. Its protein is CASSSGQYTDTQYF.

In its sample, this clonotype was seen many times. The V call is TRBV29-1, the J call TRBJ1-2, with 8 bases that match TRBD1. CDR1 and CDR2 from the germline V gene are SQVTM and ANQGSEA. The CDR3 contains 12 residues. The V segment lost 7 bases and the J segment 4 bases; nucleotides outside the gene matches: 5. CDR3 loop: CSATGGGYGYTF. CDR3 sequence (DNA): TGCAGCGCCACAGGGGGTGGCTATGGCTACACCTTC.

This clonotype was recorded many times. This rearrangement joins TRBV4-1 to TRBJ2-3, with TRBD1 as a possible D gene (6 bases). CDR1 MGHRA and CDR2 YSYEKL come from the germline V gene. CDR3 length equals 15 residues. The V end lost 4 bases, the J end lost 2 bases, and 13 bases lay between the germline ends. The CDR3 loop reads CASSRTGQFTDTQYF. For the CDR3, the DNA is TGCGCCAGCAGCCGGACTGGACAGTTCACAGATACGCAGTATTTT.

This clonotype has only a few counts. The chain uses TRBV7-9 and TRBJ1-1; 7 bases match TRBD1. The V and J ends lost 5 bases and 1 base, in that order; junction bases with no gene match: 10. CDR3 length equals 16 residues. CDR1 is SEHNR and CDR2 is FQNEAQ in the germline V gene (reference sequence). CDR3 protein: CASSRRDRAKNTEAFF. CDR3 nucleotide sequence: TGTGCCAGCAGCCGACGCGACAGGGCGAAGAACACTGAAGCTTTCTTT. The variable domain in full, with the rest retrieved from reference TRBV7-9 and TRBJ1-1, is DTGVSQNPRHKITKRGQNVTFRCDPISEHNRLYWYRQTLGQGPEFLTYFQNEAQLEKSRLLSDRFSAERPKGSFSTLEIQRTEQGDSAMYLCASSRRDRAKNTEAFFGQGTRLTVV.

This clonotype was recorded at least ten times. The chain couples TRBV4-1 to TRBJ1-5; a possible D gene is TRBD1 (6 bases). Germline lookup yields CDR1 MGHRA and CDR2 YSYEKL. Trimming stripped 3 bases from V and 0 bases from J, with 12 bases between. The CDR3 loop spans 16 amino acids. CDR3 region: CASSQTTDSSNQPQHF. The CDR3 coding sequence is TGCGCCAGCAGCCAGACAACGGACAGTAGCAATCAGCCCCAGCATTTT.

The V call is TRBV24-1, the J call TRBJ1-3, with unresolved D. V gave up 7 bases and J gave up 8 bases, with 8 bases separating them. CDR1 is KGHDR, CDR2 SFDVKD, per germline. CDR3 length equals 11 residues. This chain's CDR3 is CATRVQDTIYF. CDR3 nucleotides: TGTGCCACCAGGGTGCAGGACACCATATATTTT.

This clonotype was observed at least ten times. The V and J genes are TRBV5-1 and TRBJ2-1; 9 positions match TRBD2. Germline trimming cut 0 bases from V and 3 bases from J; bases unmatched to any gene: 7. Germline V lookup: CDR1 SGHRS, CDR2 YFSETQ. The CDR3 is 17 residues long. The CDR3: CASSLAPSGVDYNEQFF. The CDR3 DNA reads TGCGCCAGCAGCTTGGCTCCTAGCGGGGTGGACTACAATGAGCAGTTCTTC.

V is TRBV6-2 or TRBV6-3 and J is TRBJ2-5, with D perhaps assigned TRBD1 or TRBD2 (7 bases each). The CDR3 is 16 residues long. Germline values: CDR1 MNHEY, CDR2 SVGEGT. The V end was cut by 2 bases, the J end by 5 bases, with 18 bases between. The chain's CDR3 is CASSYPPGGAGETQYF. CDR3 in DNA: TGTGCCAGCAGTTACCCCCCAGGGGGGGCGGGGGAGACCCAGTACTTC.

This clonotype was observed at least ten times. The rearrangement joins TRBV6-1 to TRBJ2-7; the D gene is possibly TRBD2 (6 bases). Between the trimmed V and J ends, which lost 2 bases and 3 bases, there was a span of 11 bases. CDR1 and CDR2 from the germline V gene are MNHNS and SASEGT. The CDR3 runs 14 residues. CDR3: CASSETGGIYEQYF. CDR3 DNA: TGTGCCAGCAGTGAAACTGGGGGGATCTACGAGCAGTACTTC.

This clonotype was counted at least ten times. This rearrangement joins TRBV28 to TRBJ2-2, with a tentative D call TRBD2 (6 bases). CDR3 length equals 15 residues. The V gene lost 5 bases and the J gene lost 7 bases, with 17 bases spanning the gap. CDR1 and CDR2 (germline): MDHEN, SYDVKM. CDR3 coding DNA: TGTGCCAGCAGTCCCGGGGGATCTCTGAGCGGGGAGCTGTTTTTT. This sequence encodes CASSPGGSLSGELFF.

J is TRBJ2-3 and V is TRBV4-2; 10 nucleotides agree with TRBD2. Germline CDR1 reads LGHNA; CDR2 reads YNFKEQ. V dropped 1 base and J dropped 2; count of bases not matched to a gene: 12. The CDR3 spans 19 residues. This CDR3 is CASSQGQASGGPNTDTQYF. CDR3 sequence (DNA): TGTGCCAGCAGCCAAGGTCAGGCTAGCGGGGGCCCGAACACAGATACGCAGTATTTT.

The V gene is TRBV14, the J gene TRBJ1-3; D gene ambiguous. Germline V gene lookup returns CDR1 SGHDN and CDR2 FVKESK. Trimming stripped 0 bases from V and 2 bases from J, with 8 bases between. CDR3 length: 15 residues. CDR3 in DNA: TGTGCCAGCAGCCAAGATTTAGTAGCTGGAAACACCATATATTTT. Translated: CASSQDLVAGNTIYF.

This clonotype was detected many times. The chain uses TRBV7-2 and TRBJ2-3; D remains ambiguous. The length of the CDR3 is 14 residues. Germline CDR1 and CDR2: SGHTA and FQGNSA. Trimming stripped 5 bases from V and 6 bases from J, with 15 bases between. CDR3 coding DNA: TGTGCCAGCAGCCCGCAAACGGTTAGCGATACGCAGTATTTT. This encodes CASSPQTVSDTQYF.

This clonotype was found a few times. The V and J genes are TRBV6-6 and TRBJ1-3; D gene uncertain. Germline V lookup: CDR1 MNHNY, CDR2 SVGAGI (reference sequence). V dropped 2 bases and J dropped 1 base, with 3 bases sitting between them. The CDR3 contains 13 residues. CDR3 coding DNA: TGTGCCAGCAGTTACCAATCTGGAAACACCATATATTTT. This gives the protein CASSYQSGNTIYF.

The rearrangement uses TRBV10-3 and TRBJ2-7; 10 nucleotides match TRBD1. After removal of 3 bases from V and 5 bases from J, the junction contained 4 bases not matched to a gene. CDR1 and CDR2 from the germline V gene are ENHRY and SYGVKD. The CDR3 has 14 amino acids. The CDR3 loop reads CAISDGTGAHEQYF. The CDR3 DNA follows: TGTGCCATCAGTGATGGGACAGGGGCCCACGAGCAGTACTTC.